These 22 T cell receptor beta chains originate from one sample sequenced in a study of neurological immune-mediated disorders. MiXCR was run by TCRdb on the 5' RACE reads, yielding one entry per CDR3 protein. The profile shows roughly 75,000 distinct CDR3 sequences, 2.6% of them singletons. Sample: PBMCs. All receptors derive from a woman aged 25 to 39 with multiple sclerosis.

This clonotype was observed at least ten times. The CDR3 DNA reads TGCGCCAGCAGCCAAGATGGAGCAGGGGTGTACGAGCAGTACTTC. Protein sequence: CASSQDGAGVYEQYF. The chain recombines TRBV4-3 with TRBJ2-7, with D maybe TRBD1 (6 bases). This CDR3 has 15 amino acids. In germline, CDR1 is LGHNA, CDR2 YSLEER. V was clipped by 0 bases and J by 4 bases, with 13 bases between them.

In this sample, this clonotype turned up many times. The chain is built from TRBV7-2 and TRBJ2-7, with no clear D. V lost 3 bases and J 3 bases, leaving 12 bases between the germline ends. Germline-derived CDR1 and CDR2 are SGHTA and FQGNSA. This CDR3 contains 14 residues. The CDR3 DNA is TGTGCCAGCAGCTTTGACTCCAGGAACTACGAGCAGTACTTC. This translates into CASSFDSRNYEQYF.

This clonotype was found many times. This sequence joins TRBV11-2 and TRBJ2-1; 8 bases agree with TRBD2. The CDR3 length is 14 residues. Trimming removed 1 base from V and 9 bases from J; junction bases left unmatched: 5. CDR1 is SGHAT and CDR2 is FQNNGV in the germline V gene. CDR3 in DNA: TGTGCCAGCAGCTTAGGGGGGACTAGTAGTGAGCAGTTCTTC. This translates into CASSLGGTSSEQFF.

The table lists this clonotype with many counts. The J gene is TRBJ2-1, the V gene TRBV2; D may correspond to TRBD1 or TRBD2 (6 bases each). The CDR3 runs to 13 residues. V lost 4 bases to trimming and J lost 7 bases, with 11 bases between them. Germline CDR1 SNHLY, CDR2 FYNNEI. Here the CDR3 DNA reads TGTGCCAGCAGTGCCCAGGGGAGGAATGAGCAGTTCTTC. It translates to CASSAQGRNEQFF.

This clonotype was recorded many times. This chain links TRBV10-3 with TRBJ2-2; perhaps D is TRBD1 or TRBD2 (6 bases each). This CDR3 has 13 amino acids. Germline V lookup: CDR1 ENHRY, CDR2 SYGVKD. Trimming removed 6 bases from V and 5 bases from J, with 10 bases in between. The CDR3 coding sequence is TGTGCCATCAGCCAAGGGGGGACCGGGGAGCTGTTTTTT. It encodes CAISQGGTGELFF.

In this sample, this clonotype turned up many times. The gene calls are TRBV24-1 and TRBJ2-5; D is undetermined. V was pared by 2 bases and J by 5 bases, with 11 bases between. This CDR3 region has 14 residues. Germline CDR1 reads KGHDR; CDR2 reads SFDVKD. The CDR3 loop is CATSDSRQTETQYF. In DNA, the CDR3 is TGTGCCACCAGTGATTCGCGGCAGACGGAGACCCAGTACTTC.

A few counts support this clonotype. The rearrangement links TRBV20-1 to TRBJ2-7; 10 bases are a match to TRBD2. CDR3 length equals 15 residues. Germline V gives CDR1 DFQATT, CDR2 SNEGSKA (reference sequence). V shed 3 bases and J 2 bases; nucleotides not matched to a gene: 7. CDR3 sequence: CSASSLAGVAYEQYF. CDR3 bases: TGCAGTGCTAGTAGCCTAGCGGGAGTTGCCTACGAGCAGTACTTC.

Ten or more counts support this clonotype. The V call is TRBV20-1, the J call TRBJ2-7; the D gene is possibly TRBD2 (6 bases). Germline V gene lookup returns CDR1 DFQATT and CDR2 SNEGSKA (reference sequence). V was trimmed by 1 base and J by 4 bases, leaving 8 bases between them. This CDR3 contains 12 residues. CDR3 in amino acids: CSARAGTYEQYF. In DNA, the CDR3 is TGCAGTGCTAGAGCCGGGACTTACGAGCAGTACTTC.

This clonotype was seen at least ten times. This chain uses TRBV25-1 with TRBJ2-1, with D maybe TRBD1 (5 bases). The germline V gene has CDR1 MGHDK and CDR2 SYGVNS. The CDR3 extends over 11 amino acids. Trimming shortened V by 4 bases and J by 7 bases, and 5 bases separated the two germline ends. CDR3 sequence (DNA): TGTGCCAGCAGTGCAGGGAATGAGCAGTTCTTC. Its translation is CASSAGNEQFF.

At least ten counts were recorded for this clonotype. The V and J genes are TRBV5-6 and TRBJ2-4; D may correspond to TRBD1 or TRBD2 (5 bases each). The CDR3 covers 14 residues. V lost 4 bases, J lost 2 bases, and 10 bases lay in between. CDR1 and CDR2 (germline): SGHDT, YYEEEE. CDR3 region: CASSTGGSKNIQYF. As DNA, the CDR3 is TGTGCCAGCAGCACTGGGGGATCCAAAAACATTCAGTACTTC.

In its sample, this clonotype was seen many times. J is TRBJ1-4 and V is TRBV3-1; D is perhaps TRBD1 (5 bases). CDR1 is LGHDT and CDR2 is YNNKEL in the germline V gene (reference sequence). The CDR3 has 15 residues. The ends were cut back, 0 bases at V and 8 bases at J, with 13 bases in the middle. The CDR3: CASSQDGTLGEKLFF. In DNA form, the CDR3 reads TGTGCCAGCAGCCAAGATGGGACTCTGGGAGAAAAACTGTTTTTT.

The sample holds many counts of this clonotype. The chain is built from TRBV28 and TRBJ2-1, with TRBD2 matching over 8 bases. The CDR3 sequence is 16 residues long. Trimming at V came to 8 bases and at J to 6 bases, leaving 15 bases not matched to a gene. Germline V gene sequence: CDR1 MDHEN, CDR2 SYDVKM. The CDR3: CASAPPGAGDPNEQFF. CDR3 nucleotide sequence: TGTGCCAGCGCTCCACCGGGAGCGGGAGACCCCAATGAGCAGTTCTTC.

This clonotype showed up many times. V and J are TRBV15 and TRBJ1-5; weak D call: TRBD1 (5 bases). Trimming left V 5 bases short and J 0 bases short, with 14 bases between. The germline V gene has CDR1 LNHNV and CDR2 YYDKDF (reference sequence). This CDR3 is 16 amino acids long. This CDR3 reads CATSETASFSNQPQHF. The CDR3 DNA follows: TGTGCCACCAGCGAGACAGCAAGTTTTAGCAATCAGCCCCAGCATTTT. The full variable domain, completed using reference TRBV15 and TRBJ1-5, is DAMVIQNPRYQVTQFGKPVTLSCSQTLNHNVMYWYQQKSSQAPKLLFHYYDKDFNNEADTPDNFQSRRPNTSFCFLDIRSPGLGDTAMYLCATSETASFSNQPQHFGDGTRLSIL.

The table lists this clonotype with many counts. The J gene is TRBJ2-7, the V gene TRBV12-3 or TRBV12-4; TRBD1 aligns across 12 bases. The V segment lost 2 bases and the J segment 5 bases; nucleotides outside the gene matches: 1. This CDR3 is built from 14 residues. In DNA, the CDR3 is TGTGCCAGCAGTTTAAGGGACAGGGGGCACGAGCAGTACTTC. It is translated as CASSLRDRGHEQYF.

This clonotype was picked up many times. The chain recombines TRBV28 with TRBJ2-2; D remains ambiguous. The CDR3 is 11 residues long. Germline V gene sequence: CDR1 MDHEN, CDR2 SYDVKM. The V end lost 7 bases, the J end lost 8 bases, and 8 bases lay between the germline ends. The CDR3 loop is CASIKGGELFF. The CDR3 nucleotides are TGTGCCAGCATCAAAGGGGGGGAGCTGTTTTTT. The full variable domain, in which reference TRBV28 and TRBJ2-2 provide the parts outside the CDR3, is DVKVTQSSRYLVKRTGEKVFLECVQDMDHENMFWYRQDPGLGLRLIYFSYDVKMKEKGDIPEGYSVSREKKERFSLILESASTNQTSMYLCASIKGGELFFGEGSRLTVL.

At least ten counts were recorded for this clonotype. The V and J genes are TRBV10-3 and TRBJ2-3; D is undetermined. In germline, CDR1 is ENHRY, CDR2 SYGVKD. The CDR3 covers 16 residues. Trimming pared 0 bases from V and 2 bases from J, leaving 12 bases between. The CDR3 sequence: CAISESGRIATDTQYF. The CDR3 DNA sequence: TGTGCCATCAGTGAGTCCGGCAGGATAGCCACAGATACGCAGTATTTT.

This clonotype has a count of ten or more. The chain recombines TRBV19 with TRBJ1-4; 7 bases map to TRBD1. V lost 0 bases, J lost 7 bases, and 8 bases stayed unmatched. Germline CDR1 reads LNHDA; CDR2 reads SQIVND (reference sequence). The CDR3 length is 16 residues. The CDR3 region is CASSIDLKGAGEKLFF. The CDR3 region has the DNA TGTGCCAGTAGTATAGATCTAAAGGGGGCTGGTGAAAAACTGTTTTTT.

This clonotype came up many times. V and J are TRBV7-9 and TRBJ1-4; D is uncertain. V was shortened by 5 bases and J by 6 bases, with 19 bases between the two germline ends. The CDR3 sequence is 16 residues long. The germline V gene encodes CDR1 SEHNR and CDR2 FQNEAQ (reference sequence). CDR3 DNA: TGTGCCAGCAGCCTAATTATTACCGGCCAGTATGAAAAACTGTTTTTT. This gives the protein CASSLIITGQYEKLFF.

This clonotype was found many times. The rearrangement uses TRBV3-1 and TRBJ1-4; 11 bases are a match to TRBD1. J gave up 8 bases and V 4 bases, and 6 bases lay outside the gene matches. This CDR3 region has 15 residues. Germline CDR1 reads LGHDT; CDR2 reads YNNKEL (reference sequence). CDR3 sequence reads: CASSRGRTGGEKLFF. CDR3 coding DNA: TGTGCCAGCAGCCGAGGGCGGACAGGGGGCGAAAAACTGTTTTTT.

The sample holds many counts of this clonotype. A junction boundary mismatches the germline segment, possibly from a read error. The rearrangement joins TRBV18 to TRBJ1-3; D perhaps matches TRBD1 (6 bases). CDR1 is KGHSH, CDR2 LQKENI, per germline. The CDR3 spans 20 residues. The CDR3: CASSPLSMDTGSYSGNTIYF. In nucleotides, the CDR3 is TGTGCCAGCTCTCCACTGTCGATGGATACAGGGTCCTACTCTGGAAACACCATATATTTT.

This clonotype was observed at least ten times. The rearrangement joins TRBV20-1 to TRBJ2-1; D may be TRBD2 (6 bases). The CDR3 loop spans 12 amino acids. Trimming took 5 bases from V and 7 from J, leaving 12 bases between them. CDR1 DFQATT and CDR2 SNEGSKA come from the germline V gene (reference sequence). The CDR3 protein is CSAAPGVNEQFF. The CDR3 DNA sequence: TGCAGTGCTGCCCCGGGAGTTAATGAGCAGTTCTTC.

Only a few counts were recorded for this clonotype. This chain joins TRBV18 and TRBJ2-2; D gene uncertain. This CDR3 is built from 14 residues. Germline CDR1 KGHSH, CDR2 LQKENI. V was pared by 0 bases and J by 5 bases, with 7 bases between. The CDR3 DNA follows: TGTGCCAGCTCACCACCAGGACCGACCGGGGAGCTGTTTTTT. Encoded protein: CASSPPGPTGELFF. Drawing the rest from reference TRBV18 and TRBJ2-2, the complete variable domain is NAGVMQNPRHLVRRRGQEARLRCSPMKGHSHVYWYRQLPEEGLKFMVYLQKENIIDESGMPKERFSAEFPKEGPSILRIQQVVRGDSAAYFCASSPPGPTGELFFGEGSRLTVL.